One sample yielded the 2 T cell receptor beta chains listed below, sequenced in a study of T-cell memory formation after mild COVID-19. One entry per CDR3 protein results from TCRdb running MiXCR on the 5' RACE reads. The table shows 180,000 or so distinct CDR3 sequences, with around 15% occurring only once. Material for sequencing was PBMCs or a T cell subset sorted from them (not recorded which). These receptors were taken from an adult woman who had mild COVID-19 (a few samples of this study predate the infection). Cell type and time point are not known.

This clonotype came up many times. This chain uses TRBV12-3 or TRBV12-4 with TRBJ2-1; possibly TRBD1 for D (5 bases). The CDR3 is made up of 15 amino acids. V lost 2 bases and J 7 bases, leaving 15 bases between the germline ends. The CDR3 loop is CASSLSQGGRNEQFF. DNA for the CDR3: TGTGCCAGCAGTTTATCCCAGGGCGGTAGGAATGAGCAGTTCTTC.

Comment on this clonotype: A much larger clone differs by one base, so this may be a read error. The missing conserved phenylalanine or tryptophan at the end of this CDR3 makes a read error likely. V usage is TRBV7-2 and J usage is TRBJ2-7; D remains ambiguous. The CDR3 sequence is 13 residues long. V was cut by 4 bases and J by 3 bases, with 10 bases left in between. CDR1 is SGHTA and CDR2 is FQGNSA in the germline V gene. CDR3 nucleotides: TGTGCCAGCAGCTCCCGAGCTGGCTACGAGCAGTACTTA. Residues: CASSSRAGYEQYL.